These T cell receptor beta chains were read from a single sample in a study of shared T cell receptors in the human thymus. Sequencing was performed with immunoSEQ multiplex PCR; in TCRdb, only in-frame clones are kept and a portion is missing. The sample records 650,000 to 950,000 clones, 70% to 90% being singletons. The sample also formed part of further work on human thymus T cells.

Input material: thymocytes. All receptors derive from a girl under two years old with a congenital heart defect. Each CDR3 is given with its conserved first and last residue. Each record gives: clone size, J gene, D gene, V gene, CDR3 DNA, CDR3 protein. D genes are given only for firm matches. Clone size is stated in some rows and not others, as once, few, many or a class when expanded.

>NA|TRBJ2-1|TRBD2|TRBV6-5
TGTGCCAGCAGTTACTTTCCCGGGGGGGTTTACAATGAGCAGTTCTTC
CASSYFPGGVYNEQFF
>NA|TRBJ2-5|NA|TRBV7-2
TGTGCCAGCAGCCACGGACAGCAATACCAAGAGACCCAGTACTTC
CASSHGQQYQETQYF
>NA|TRBJ1-5|NA|TRBV19
TGTGCCAGTAACCGGGCGGGTCAGCCCCAGCATTTT
CASNRAGQPQHF
>NA|TRBJ1-4|NA|TRBV5-1
TGCGCCAGCAGCTCTCGGGGTACTAATGAAAAACTGTTTTTT
CASSSRGTNEKLFF
>NA|TRBJ1-3|TRBD1|TRBV2
TGTGCCAGCAGCCAATTCGGACAGGGTGGAAACACCATATATTTT
CASSQFGQGGNTIYF
>NA|TRBJ1-6|NA|TRBV7-9
TGTGCCAGCACCACGGGACTCCAAGATTCACCCCTCCACTTT
CASTTGLQDSPLHF
>once|TRBJ2-1|TRBD2|TRBV14
TGTGCCAGCAGCCAACACTATAGCGGGGCGGGATACAATGAGCAGTTCTTC
CASSQHYSGAGYNEQFF
>NA|TRBJ2-5|TRBD2|TRBV28
TGTGCCAGCGCCTTAGGACTAGCGGGGTGGGGGACCCAGTACTTC
CASALGLAGWGTQYF
>NA|TRBJ1-2|TRBD1|TRBV7-2
TGTGCCAGCAGCTCATGGACAGGGGATGGCTACACCTTC
CASSSWTGDGYTF
>NA|TRBJ2-2|NA|TRBV5-4
TGTGCCAGCAGCCCGGTGGAGGGGGCGTGGACCGGGGAGCTGTTTTTT
CASSPVEGAWTGELFF
>NA|TRBJ1-1|NA|TRBV28
TGTGCCAGCAGTTTAAGGTGGAGGAACACTGAAGCTTTCTTT
CASSLRWRNTEAFF
>NA|TRBJ1-6|NA|TRBV18
TGTGCCAGCTCACCACCGTTACGCAGGGTCTTGGGTTCACCCCTCCACTTT
CASSPPLRRVLGSPLHF
>NA|TRBJ2-7|NA|TRBV29-1
TGCAGCGTAACGTCCGCGGGACCGAAGCAGTACTTC
CSVTSAGPKQYF
>NA|TRBJ1-2|TRBD1|TRBV5-1
TGCGCCAGCAGGTCCGAACAGGGGGATGGCTACACCTTC
CASRSEQGDGYTF
>NA|TRBJ2-7|NA|TRBV5-6
TGTGCCAGCAGCTTTTTTTCCGGGATCTACGAGCAGTACTTC
CASSFFSGIYEQYF
>NA|TRBJ2-7|NA|TRBV6-1
TGTGCCAGCAGGGACAGCTACGAGCAGTACTTC
CASRDSYEQYF
>NA|TRBJ1-5|NA|TRBV6-5
TGTGCCAGCAAGGAATACGGGCAGCCCCAGCATTTT
CASKEYGQPQHF
>NA|TRBJ1-4|NA|TRBV28
TGTGCCAGTCAGGTTACTAATGAAAAACTGTTTTTT
CASQVTNEKLFF
>NA|TRBJ2-2|NA|TRBV7-7
TGTGCTAGCAGCTTTCGCCCCGGGCCCGGGAGCACCGGGGAGCTGTTTTTT
CASSFRPGPGSTGELFF
>NA|TRBJ2-7|TRBD1|TRBV15
TGTGCCACCAGCAGCCAAAGCAGTGACGGACAGGGTAGGGACGAGCAGTACTTC
CATSSQSSDGQGRDEQYF
>NA|TRBJ1-6|TRBD1|TRBV12-5
TGTGCTAGTGGTTTTTACGTTACAGGGGCCAGTGGGCATAATTCACCCCTCCACTTT
CASGFYVTGASGHNSPLHF
>few|TRBJ1-1|TRBD1|TRBV19
TGTGCCAGTAGTATACAGGGGGGAACGAACACTGAAGCTTTCTTT
CASSIQGGTNTEAFF
>NA|TRBJ2-7|NA|TRBV4-1
TGCGCCAGCAGCCACGAAGACACCCCCCACTGCGAGCAGTACTTC
CASSHEDTPHCEQYF
>NA|TRBJ2-7|NA|TRBV7-9
TGTGCCAGCAGCGCTCATATCGAGCGGGTGTACTTC
CASSAHIERVYF
>NA|TRBJ2-7|TRBD1|TRBV28
TGTGCCAGCAGTTTGCAGGACAGGGGGCGAAACGAGCAGTACTTC
CASSLQDRGRNEQYF
>NA|TRBJ2-7|TRBD1|TRBV18
TGTGCCAGCTCACCAGGGACAGGGGGTAGCTCCTACGAGCAGTACTTC
CASSPGTGGSSYEQYF
>NA|TRBJ1-4|NA|TRBV5-4
TGTGCCAGCAGCCCCTGGGGAGAGGGGGATGAAAAACTGTTTTTT
CASSPWGEGDEKLFF
>NA|TRBJ2-7|NA|TRBV27
TGTGCCAGCTCTTCTCAGGTCCCCTGGCCAGGGGACTACGAGCAGTACTTC
CASSSQVPWPGDYEQYF
>NA|TRBJ1-1|NA|TRBV7-8
TGTGCCAGCAGCCGTCGAGCAGCGGCGGACACTGAAGCTTTCTTT
CASSRRAAADTEAFF
>once|TRBJ2-5|TRBD2|TRBV6-5
TGTGCCAGCAGTTCTAGCGGCGGGACCCAGTACTTC
CASSSSGGTQYF
>NA|TRBJ1-5|NA|TRBV2
TGTGCCAGCAGTGGTCTTCGGCTGGACAGCCGAGCGAATCAGCCCCAGCATTTT
CASSGLRLDSRANQPQHF
>few|TRBJ1-2|NA|TRBV6-1
TGTGCCAGCATTGGACAGCACAACTATGGCTACACCTTC
CASIGQHNYGYTF
>NA|TRBJ2-1|TRBD2|TRBV7-9
TGTGCCAGCAGCCGCCGTAGCGGGGGAAAGAACAATGAGCAGTTCTTC
CASSRRSGGKNNEQFF